Below, one TCR beta chain is given with its context. It has no known antigen specificity. Base qualities were left out, and no much larger clone turns up one base away. The sample carries other DNA sequences with the same CDR3. The sample belongs to a study of cytomegalovirus exposure and HLA in healthy donors (TCRdb year 2017). For the study in its entirety: In an earlier analysis of around 540 of the donors, 250 to 350 Gb of sequence data and 100 million or so unique TCR beta sequences from roughly 190 million T cells were reported. An early release covering over 500 HLA-typed donors comprised approximately 290 gigabases of sequencing data and around 80 million unique TCR sequences. Of the 350 to 450 genotyped donors, approximately 81% were placed in the genetic ancestry cluster associated with self-reported Caucasian donors. The aim of the study was to test whether cataloging public T cell receptors could identify signatures of past pathogen exposure. Using immunosequencing, the study profiled T cell repertoires from about 620 subjects and related those repertoires to cytomegalovirus serostatus. In addition to the first cohort of hundreds of subjects, a separate validation cohort of around 110 different subjects was used. High-throughput TCR immunosequencing, statistical association of individual TCRs with disease status, and machine learning were combined to predict cytomegalovirus infection status. In a later analysis, previously published TCR beta repertoires from 666 donors were re-analyzed and high-resolution HLA genotyping was added so that TCR occurrence patterns could be studied. Rather than drawing on any new phenotypic data, the later analysis identified candidate immune exposures from TCR beta sequences and the way those sequences occurred across donors. To decide whether each TCR beta V gene segment behaved as functional or pseudogenic, an earlier analysis of 587 of the donors relied on high-throughput TCR beta sequencing. Donor age, sex, ethnicity and CMV serostatus were compiled together with the repertoire data. Genome-wide SNP genotypes for about 55% of the roughly 670 donors were used in a later genetic analysis, which treated that subset as a discovery cohort. All discovery cohort repertoires had been generated using a single sequencing platform. Class I and class II HLA loci were covered by the typing at four-digit resolution. Typing coverage differed by locus: A, B, C, DRB1 and DQB1 were typed in roughly 620-630 donors, DQA1 in approximately 520, DPA1 in 600 to 610, and DPB1 in 400 to 480. Because of strong linkage in the cohort, five DR-DQ haplotypes were treated as single units for association and clustering. Across around 400 genotyped donors of the cohort, an average of approximately 200,000 unique TCR beta nucleotide sequences per donor were sequenced, and roughly 17% of those sequences were non-productive.

V is shortened by 4 bases, J by 0 bases, and the region joining them spans 9 bases. The CDR3 goes from the cysteine to the phenylalanine over 14 residues. The sequence is cut down to CDR3 DNA, 42 bases in frame from base 1. The germline V gene sets CDR1 to SNHLY and CDR2 to FYNNEI. Broad study findings and their caveats: A later analysis reported that several top co-occurrence clusters appeared linked to parvovirus B19, influenza, CMV and Epstein-Barr virus. Most TCR sequences were seen in very few donors, while some public TCRs were found in many individuals. It was suggested by the authors that the approach could potentially be generalized to other disease states and immunological phenotypes. In vitro tests confirmed that a few of the cytomegalovirus-associated TCR beta chains recognize cytomegalovirus antigens. In the study, some 160 TCR beta chains were listed as associated with cytomegalovirus. The classifier was reported to diagnose cytomegalovirus status with high specificity and sensitivity in both the original and validation cohorts. A later analysis found that most CMV-associated TCR beta chains appeared HLA-restricted, with HLA associations seemingly driven largely by CMV exposure. In a later analysis, TCR association rates were found to vary across HLA loci, with the most associated TCRs seen for DRB1 alleles and the fewest for HLA-C alleles. According to a later genetic analysis, donors in an Asian-associated ancestry cluster had fewer N-insertions in productive TCRs than the approximately 700-donor mean. The sequencing pipeline was judged likely to have produced a cluster of highly shared sequence variants as a technical artifact. In a later analysis, some 17,000 TCR beta sequences were associated with specific HLA alleles at a false discovery rate of 0.05. In a later analysis, HLA-associated TCR beta chains were found to be more clonally expanded and to have lower generation probabilities than equally common non-associated chains. Because some donors lacked HLA typing at each locus, the association tests relied only on the typed subset. A further reported finding was that TCR beta sequences accurately predicted the HLA-A and HLA-B alleles for most subjects in the first cohort. For the cohort, immune exposure information was limited to CMV serostatus. Because counts were too low, about 15 rarely observed V segments, including chromosome 9 orphons, were left out of the earlier analysis of about 620 of the donors. Strong co-occurrence of HLA alleles, especially DR and DQ, made assigning TCR associations to individual alleles difficult. In a later genetic analysis, a missense DCLRE1C variant was associated with V-gene and J-gene trimming of TCR beta chains, and the association was replicated in an independent cohort. Presence/absence analyses assumed roughly uniform sequencing depth across donors, an assumption that may not hold. In this cohort, only TCR beta chains were sequenced, and detectable features were limited by the absence of alpha or paired-chain data. Because the 87-base-pair reads could not distinguish some IMGT-functional V segments, including TRBV6-2 and TRBV6-3, those segments were excluded. Correlated functional status among segregating V segments might reflect linkage disequilibrium, but an unknown experimental factor could not be ruled out. In an earlier analysis of more than 500 of the donors, most TCR beta V segments appeared in productive rearrangements about 90% or about 30% of the time, broadly matching IMGT annotations.

Preparation of the library involved the immunoSEQ multiplex PCR assay. A mixture of 60 forward primers for TCR Vbeta segments and 13 reverse primers for TCR Jbeta segments was used in the multiplex PCR. Amplification of the CDR3 region of rearranged TCR beta genes was performed with a multiplex PCR assay on genomic DNA. The amplified TCR beta libraries were sequenced on the Illumina HiSeq System as 87-base-pair reads. Regarding the original processing steps: In a later analysis, roughly 80 million unique TCR beta chains were counted across the 500 to 850 repertoires, and approximately 9.9 million of these chains were shared by at least two donors. A nearest-neighbor algorithm error-corrected the raw reads and collapsed the reads into unique sequences, merging closely related sequences to remove PCR and sequencing errors. To assign V, D and J gene segments, CDR3 sequences were aligned to IMGT reference sequences. For a sequence to be retained, at least a six-nucleotide match to both a V gene segment and a J gene segment was required. Rearrangements were classified as productive when the CDR3 lacked stop codons and remained in frame with V and J, and all other rearrangements were classified as non-productive. CDR3 was defined by IMGT convention, running from the second conserved V-encoded cysteine to the conserved J-encoded phenylalanine. The earlier analysis of more than 450 of the donors excluded sequences that lacked an unambiguous match to a single V gene segment. An earlier analysis of over 450 of the donors classified V segments as functional when productive rearrangements were above 56.7% and as segregating when the standard deviation between donors was above 5%. A statistical classification framework was built for diagnosing cytomegalovirus status from the catalog of TCR beta chain sequences. In a later analysis, V and J genes were assigned by comparing TCR nucleotide sequences against IMGT/GENE-DB human TR gene sequences. The TCRdist pipeline was used in a later analysis to assign CDR3 sequences and most-parsimonious VDJ recombination scenarios. A later analysis defined each TCR beta chain by its CDR3 amino acid sequence plus V-gene family, and excluded reads lacking a unique V-gene family. As a way to deal with suspected cross-contamination and a sequencing artifact, a later analysis dropped 450 to 700 nucleotide sequences that were highly shared and had low generation probability. For each public chain, a later analysis derived a clonal expansion index from normalized ranks of inferred template counts within each repertoire. A later analysis computed generation probabilities with a VDJ recombination model fitted to out-of-frame rearrangements, and checked the results against IGoR. A later analysis scored TCR-TCR, TCR-HLA and TCR-CMV co-occurrence with hypergeometric tests, applying a repertoire-size bias correction to TCR pairs. False discovery rates were estimated in a later analysis by permuting HLA or CMV assignments 20 times. In a later analysis, co-occurring TCRs were grouped using DBSCAN, and TCRdist sequence similarity was added for clustering within HLA-allele-positive subsets. Repertoires with fewer than 30,000 or more than 120,000 public chains were left out of co-occurrence clustering, as were about 5 repertoires with anomalous nucleotide sharing. TCRdb took this table from immuneACCESS and kept in-frame rearrangements with V and J called. Such tables lack part of the clones; where checked against another copy, unresolved V genes explain under half of the gap, and the rest is unexplained. For V, J and clone size, that table is used; D and trimming come from the DNA. Across this sample there are fewer than 150,000 clones, with approximately 79% seen only once. The ten largest make up about 6.8% of the sample.

In total, 500 to 700 healthy bone marrow donors made up the cohort. At the time of sampling, all cohort members were nominally healthy, though unrecorded immune exposures were likely present. The donor was CMV seropositive and was included in the group of 250 to 300 seropositive cohort members. A peripheral blood sample was provided by each donor, and peripheral blood mononuclear cells were used for TCR beta sequencing. Genomic DNA extraction from the blood cell samples was performed with the Qiagen DNeasy Blood Extraction Kit. The chain is made from TRBV2 and TRBJ1-1; TRBD1 might be the D gene, on 6 matching bases. This clonotype originated in a man aged 35-49 years in good health and CMV-seropositive. Sequencing was carried out using PBMCs. The CDR3 loop reads CASSGQGMNTEAFF. In nucleotides, the sequence is TGTGCCAGCAGTGGGCAGGGGATGAACACTGAAGCTTTCTTT.